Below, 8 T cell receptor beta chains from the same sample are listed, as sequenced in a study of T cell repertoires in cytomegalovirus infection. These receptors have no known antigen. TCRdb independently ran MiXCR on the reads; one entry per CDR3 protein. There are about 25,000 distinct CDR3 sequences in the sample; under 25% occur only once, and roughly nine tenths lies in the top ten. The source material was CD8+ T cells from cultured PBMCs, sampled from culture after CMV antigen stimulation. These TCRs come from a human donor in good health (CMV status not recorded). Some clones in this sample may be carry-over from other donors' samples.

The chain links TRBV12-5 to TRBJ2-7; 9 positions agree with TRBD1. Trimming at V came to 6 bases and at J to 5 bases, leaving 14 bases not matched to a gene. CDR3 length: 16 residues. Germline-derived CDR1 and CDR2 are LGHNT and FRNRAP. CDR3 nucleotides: TGTGCTAGTGGCCCAGGATATGGGACAGGGCGGCACGAGCAGTACTTC. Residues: CASGPGYGTGRHEQYF.

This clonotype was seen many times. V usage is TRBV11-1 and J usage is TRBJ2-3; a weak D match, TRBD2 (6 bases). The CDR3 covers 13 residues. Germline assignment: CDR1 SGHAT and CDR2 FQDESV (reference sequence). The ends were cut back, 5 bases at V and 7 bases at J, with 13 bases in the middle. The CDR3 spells CASSARDSYTQYF. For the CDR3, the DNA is TGTGCCAGCAGCGCCCGGGACTCTTATACGCAGTATTTT. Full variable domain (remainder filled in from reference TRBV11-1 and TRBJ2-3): EAEVAQSPRYKITEKSQAVAFWCDPISGHATLYWYRQILGQGPELLVQFQDESVVDDSQLPKDRFSAERLKGVDSTLKIQPAELGDSAMYLCASSARDSYTQYFGPGTRLTVL.

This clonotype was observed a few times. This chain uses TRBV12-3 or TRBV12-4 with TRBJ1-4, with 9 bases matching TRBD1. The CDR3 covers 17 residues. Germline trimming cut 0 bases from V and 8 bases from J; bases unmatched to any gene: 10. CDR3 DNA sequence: TGTGCCAGCAGTTTAGCTCAGGGGGGACAGGGAGTGGAAAAACTGTTTTTT. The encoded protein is CASSLAQGGQGVEKLFF.

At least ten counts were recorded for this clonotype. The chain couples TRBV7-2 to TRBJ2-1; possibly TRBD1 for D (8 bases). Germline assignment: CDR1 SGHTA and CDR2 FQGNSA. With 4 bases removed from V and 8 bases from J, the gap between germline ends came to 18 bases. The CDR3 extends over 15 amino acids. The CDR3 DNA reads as TGTGCCAGCAGCTGGGGAGGGCAGGGGGCGTATGAGCAGTTCTTC. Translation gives CASSWGGQGAYEQFF.

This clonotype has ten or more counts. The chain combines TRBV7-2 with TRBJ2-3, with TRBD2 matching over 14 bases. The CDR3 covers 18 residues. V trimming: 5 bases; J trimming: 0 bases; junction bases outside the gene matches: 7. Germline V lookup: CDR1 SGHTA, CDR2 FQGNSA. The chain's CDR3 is CASSVRLAGGGSTDTQYF. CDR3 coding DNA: TGTGCCAGCAGCGTACGACTAGCGGGGGGGGGAAGCACAGATACGCAGTATTTT.

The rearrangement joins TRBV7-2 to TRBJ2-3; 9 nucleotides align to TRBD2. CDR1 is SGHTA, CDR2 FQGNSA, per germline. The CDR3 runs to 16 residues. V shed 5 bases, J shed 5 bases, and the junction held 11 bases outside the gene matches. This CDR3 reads CASSPYSGGSGDTQYF. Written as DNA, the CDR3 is TGTGCCAGCAGCCCGTATAGCGGGGGATCAGGAGATACGCAGTATTTT.

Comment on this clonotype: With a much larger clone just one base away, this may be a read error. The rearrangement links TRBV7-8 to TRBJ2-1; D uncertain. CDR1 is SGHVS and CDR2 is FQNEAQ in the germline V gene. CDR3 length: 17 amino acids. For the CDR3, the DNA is TGTGCCAGCAGCTTTCTTGGGAAGTTGAGCTCCTACAATCAGCAGTTCTTC. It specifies CASSFLGKLSSYNQQFF.

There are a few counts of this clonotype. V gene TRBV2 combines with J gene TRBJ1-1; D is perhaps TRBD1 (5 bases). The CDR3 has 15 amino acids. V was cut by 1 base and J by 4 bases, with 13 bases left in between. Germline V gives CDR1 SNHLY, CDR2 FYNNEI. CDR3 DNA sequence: TGTGCCAGCAGTGAAGAGACTTACGGGGGCACTGAAGCTTTCTTT. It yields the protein CASSEETYGGTEAFF.